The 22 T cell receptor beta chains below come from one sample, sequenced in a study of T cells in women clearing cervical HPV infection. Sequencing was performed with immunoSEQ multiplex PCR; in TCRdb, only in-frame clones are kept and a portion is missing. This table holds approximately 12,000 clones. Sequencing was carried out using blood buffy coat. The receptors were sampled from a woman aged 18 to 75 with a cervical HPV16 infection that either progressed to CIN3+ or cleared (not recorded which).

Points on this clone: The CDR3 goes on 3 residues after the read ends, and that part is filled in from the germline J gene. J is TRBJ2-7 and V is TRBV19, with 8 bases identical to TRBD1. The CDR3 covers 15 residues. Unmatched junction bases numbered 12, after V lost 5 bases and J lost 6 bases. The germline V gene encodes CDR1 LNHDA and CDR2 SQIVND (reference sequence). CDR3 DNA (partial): TGTGCCAGTAGTGCCTCACAGGGGGAATCTTCCGAG. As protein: CASSASQGESSE. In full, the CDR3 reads CASSASQGESSEQYF.

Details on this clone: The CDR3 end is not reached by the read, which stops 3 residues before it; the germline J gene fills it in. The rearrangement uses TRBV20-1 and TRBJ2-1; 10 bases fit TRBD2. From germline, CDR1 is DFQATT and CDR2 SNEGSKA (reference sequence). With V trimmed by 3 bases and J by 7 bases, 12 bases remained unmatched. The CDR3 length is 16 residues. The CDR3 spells CSARASGGASWNEQFF. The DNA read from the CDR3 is TGCAGTGCTAGGGCAAGCGGGGGGGCTTCGTGGAATGAG.

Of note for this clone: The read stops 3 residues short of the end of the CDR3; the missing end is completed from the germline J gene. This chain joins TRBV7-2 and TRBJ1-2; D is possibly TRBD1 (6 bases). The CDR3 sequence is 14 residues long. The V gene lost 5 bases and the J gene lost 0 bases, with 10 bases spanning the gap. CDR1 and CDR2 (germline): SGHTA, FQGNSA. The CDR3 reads CASSLGAANYGYTF. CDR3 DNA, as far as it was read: TGTGCCAGCAGCCTGGGGGCAGCTAACTATGGC.

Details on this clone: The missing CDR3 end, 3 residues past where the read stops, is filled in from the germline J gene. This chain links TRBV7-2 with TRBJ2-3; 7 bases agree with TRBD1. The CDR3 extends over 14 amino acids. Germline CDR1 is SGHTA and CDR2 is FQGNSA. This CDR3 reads CASSSGTAYQPQYF. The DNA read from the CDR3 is TGTGCCAGCAGCTCCGGGACAGCCTATCAGCCG.

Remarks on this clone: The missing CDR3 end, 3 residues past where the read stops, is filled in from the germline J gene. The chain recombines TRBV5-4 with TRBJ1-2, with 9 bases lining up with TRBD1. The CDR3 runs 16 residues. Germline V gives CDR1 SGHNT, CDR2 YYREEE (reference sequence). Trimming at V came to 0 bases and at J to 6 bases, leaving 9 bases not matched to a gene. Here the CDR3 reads CASSLAPTGGVDGYTF. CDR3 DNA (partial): TGTGCCAGCAGCTTGGCCCCAACAGGGGGCGTTGATGGC.

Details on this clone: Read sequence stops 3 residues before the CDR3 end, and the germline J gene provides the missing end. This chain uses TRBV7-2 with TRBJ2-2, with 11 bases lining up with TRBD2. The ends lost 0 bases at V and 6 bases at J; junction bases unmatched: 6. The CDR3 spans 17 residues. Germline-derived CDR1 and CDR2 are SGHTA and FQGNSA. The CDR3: CASSLAVAGGPAGELFF. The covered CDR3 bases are TGTGCCAGCAGCTTAGCTGTAGCGGGGGGGCCCGCCGGGGAG.

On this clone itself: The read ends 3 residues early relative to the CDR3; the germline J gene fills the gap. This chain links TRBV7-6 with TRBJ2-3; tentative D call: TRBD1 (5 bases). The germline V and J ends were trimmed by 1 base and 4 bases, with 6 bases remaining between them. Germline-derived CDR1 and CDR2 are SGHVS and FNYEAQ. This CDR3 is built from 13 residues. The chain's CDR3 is CASSLEGPDTQYF. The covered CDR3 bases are TGTGCCAGCAGCTTAGAGGGGCCAGATACG.

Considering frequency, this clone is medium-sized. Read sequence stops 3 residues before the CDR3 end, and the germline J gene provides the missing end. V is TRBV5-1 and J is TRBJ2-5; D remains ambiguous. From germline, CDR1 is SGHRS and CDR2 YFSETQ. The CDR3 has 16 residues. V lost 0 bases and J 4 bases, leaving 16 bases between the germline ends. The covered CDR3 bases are TGCGCCAGCAGCTTGGCCAAGGGCCCAAGGTCAGAGACC. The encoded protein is CASSLAKGPRSET. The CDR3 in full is CASSLAKGPRSETQYF. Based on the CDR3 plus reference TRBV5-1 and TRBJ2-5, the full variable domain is KAGVTQTPRYLIKTRGQQVTLSCSPISGHRSVSWYQQTPGQGLQFLFEYFSETQRNKGNFPGRFSGRQFSNSRSEMNVSTLELGDSALYLCASSLAKGPRSETQYFGPGTRLLVL.

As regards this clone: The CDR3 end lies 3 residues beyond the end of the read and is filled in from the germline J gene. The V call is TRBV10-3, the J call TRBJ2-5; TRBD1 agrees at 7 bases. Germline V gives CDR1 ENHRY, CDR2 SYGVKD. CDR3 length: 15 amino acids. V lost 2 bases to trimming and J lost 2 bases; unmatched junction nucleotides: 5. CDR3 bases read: TGTGCCATCAGTGAGCCGGGACAGACGCAAGAGACC. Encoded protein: CAISEPGQTQET. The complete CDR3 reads CAISEPGQTQETQYF.

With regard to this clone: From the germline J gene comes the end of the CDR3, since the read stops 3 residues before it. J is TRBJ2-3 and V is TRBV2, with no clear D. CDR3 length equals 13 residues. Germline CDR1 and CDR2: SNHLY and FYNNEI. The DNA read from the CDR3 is TGTGCCAGCACAGGTGAAGACAATCAGCCG. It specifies CASTGEDNQP. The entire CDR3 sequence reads CASTGEDNQPQYF.

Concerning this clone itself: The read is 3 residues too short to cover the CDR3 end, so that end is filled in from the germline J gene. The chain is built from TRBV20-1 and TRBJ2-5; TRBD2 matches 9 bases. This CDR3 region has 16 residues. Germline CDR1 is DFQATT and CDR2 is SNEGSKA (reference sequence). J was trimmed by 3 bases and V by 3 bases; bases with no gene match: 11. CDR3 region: CSARPLASGAKETQYF. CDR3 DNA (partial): TGCAGTGCTAGGCCCCTGGCTAGCGGGGCTAAAGAGACC.

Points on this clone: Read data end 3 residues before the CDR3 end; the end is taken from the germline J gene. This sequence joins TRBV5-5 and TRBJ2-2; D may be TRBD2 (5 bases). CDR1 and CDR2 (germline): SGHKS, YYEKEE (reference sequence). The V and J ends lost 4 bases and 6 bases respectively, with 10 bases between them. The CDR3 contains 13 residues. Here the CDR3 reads CASSRTGPGELFF. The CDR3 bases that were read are TGTGCCAGCAGCCGGACTGGGCCCGGGGAG.

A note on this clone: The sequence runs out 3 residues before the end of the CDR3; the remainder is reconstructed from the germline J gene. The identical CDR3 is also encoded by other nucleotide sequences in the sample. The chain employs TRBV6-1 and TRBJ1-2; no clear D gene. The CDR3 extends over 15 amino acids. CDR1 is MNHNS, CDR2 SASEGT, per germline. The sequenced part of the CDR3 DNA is TGTGCCAGCAGTGAACTCGGCAGGATCGTTGGTGGA. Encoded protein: CASSELGRIVGG. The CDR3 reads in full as CASSELGRIVGGYTF.

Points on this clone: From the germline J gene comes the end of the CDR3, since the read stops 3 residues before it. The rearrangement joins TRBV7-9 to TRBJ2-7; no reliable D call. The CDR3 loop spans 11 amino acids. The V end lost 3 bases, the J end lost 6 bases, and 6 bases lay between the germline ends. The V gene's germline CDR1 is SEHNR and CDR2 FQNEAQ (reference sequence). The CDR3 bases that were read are TGTGCCAGCAGCTTCATGGCCGAG. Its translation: CASSFMAE. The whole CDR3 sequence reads CASSFMAEQYF.

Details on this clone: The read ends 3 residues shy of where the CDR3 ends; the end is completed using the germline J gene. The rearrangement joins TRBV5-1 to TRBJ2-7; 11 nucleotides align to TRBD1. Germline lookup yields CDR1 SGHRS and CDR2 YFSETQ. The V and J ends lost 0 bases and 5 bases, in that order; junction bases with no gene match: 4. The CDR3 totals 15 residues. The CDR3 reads CASSLVGTGGDEQYF. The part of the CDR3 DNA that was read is TGCGCCAGCAGCTTGGTCGGGACAGGGGGGGACGAG.

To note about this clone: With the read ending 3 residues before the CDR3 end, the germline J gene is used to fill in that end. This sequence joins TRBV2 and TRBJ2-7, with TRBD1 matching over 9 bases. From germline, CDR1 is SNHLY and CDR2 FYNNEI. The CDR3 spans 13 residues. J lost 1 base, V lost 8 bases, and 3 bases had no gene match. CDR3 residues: CASRDRASYEQYF. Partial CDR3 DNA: TGTGCCAGCCGGGACAGGGCGTCCTACGAG.

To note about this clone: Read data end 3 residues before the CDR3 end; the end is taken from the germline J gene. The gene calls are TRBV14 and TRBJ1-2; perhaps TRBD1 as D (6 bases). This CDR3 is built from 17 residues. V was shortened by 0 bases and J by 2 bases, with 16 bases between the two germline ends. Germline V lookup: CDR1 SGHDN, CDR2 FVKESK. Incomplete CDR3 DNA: TGTGCCAGCAGCCAAGAATTGTTGGGACAACCAAACTATGGC. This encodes CASSQELLGQPNYG. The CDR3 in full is CASSQELLGQPNYGYTF.

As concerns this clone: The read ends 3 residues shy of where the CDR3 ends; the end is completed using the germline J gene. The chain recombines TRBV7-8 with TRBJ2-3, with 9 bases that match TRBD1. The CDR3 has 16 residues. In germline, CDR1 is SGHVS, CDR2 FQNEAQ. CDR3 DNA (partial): TGTGCCAGCAGCCGATTCGAAACAGGGGGCGTGGAGACG. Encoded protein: CASSRFETGGVET. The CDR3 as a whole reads CASSRFETGGVETQYF.

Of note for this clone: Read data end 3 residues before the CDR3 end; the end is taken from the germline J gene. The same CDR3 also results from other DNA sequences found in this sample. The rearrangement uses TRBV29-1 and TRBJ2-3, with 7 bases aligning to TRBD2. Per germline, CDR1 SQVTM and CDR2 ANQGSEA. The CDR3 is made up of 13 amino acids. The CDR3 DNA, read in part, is TGCAGCGTTGGGGGGGGAGCCAATCAGCCG. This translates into CSVGGGANQP. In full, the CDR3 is CSVGGGANQPQYF.

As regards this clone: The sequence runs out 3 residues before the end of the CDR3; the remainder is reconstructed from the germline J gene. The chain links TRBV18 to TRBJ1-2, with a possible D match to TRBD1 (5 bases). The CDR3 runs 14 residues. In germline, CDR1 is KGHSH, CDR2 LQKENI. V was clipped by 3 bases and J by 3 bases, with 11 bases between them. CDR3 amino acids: CASSPNEGDYGYTF. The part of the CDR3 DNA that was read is TGTGCCAGCTCACCTAATGAAGGGGACTATGGC.

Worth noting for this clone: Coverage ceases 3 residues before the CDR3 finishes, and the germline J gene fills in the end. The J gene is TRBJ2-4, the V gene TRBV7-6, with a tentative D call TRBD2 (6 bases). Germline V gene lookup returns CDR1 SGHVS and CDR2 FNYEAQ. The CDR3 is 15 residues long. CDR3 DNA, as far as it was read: TGTGCCAGCAGCTTAGGCGGGGACCTCCAGGGTGGT. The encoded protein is CASSLGGDLQGG. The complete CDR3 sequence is CASSLGGDLQGGQYF.

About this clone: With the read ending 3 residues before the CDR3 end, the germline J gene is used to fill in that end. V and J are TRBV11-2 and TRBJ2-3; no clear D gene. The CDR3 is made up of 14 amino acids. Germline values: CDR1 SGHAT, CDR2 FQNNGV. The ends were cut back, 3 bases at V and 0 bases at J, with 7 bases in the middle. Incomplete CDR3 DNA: TGTGCCAGCAGCTTCTCACAAAGCACAGATACG. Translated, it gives CASSFSQSTDT. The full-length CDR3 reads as CASSFSQSTDTQYF.